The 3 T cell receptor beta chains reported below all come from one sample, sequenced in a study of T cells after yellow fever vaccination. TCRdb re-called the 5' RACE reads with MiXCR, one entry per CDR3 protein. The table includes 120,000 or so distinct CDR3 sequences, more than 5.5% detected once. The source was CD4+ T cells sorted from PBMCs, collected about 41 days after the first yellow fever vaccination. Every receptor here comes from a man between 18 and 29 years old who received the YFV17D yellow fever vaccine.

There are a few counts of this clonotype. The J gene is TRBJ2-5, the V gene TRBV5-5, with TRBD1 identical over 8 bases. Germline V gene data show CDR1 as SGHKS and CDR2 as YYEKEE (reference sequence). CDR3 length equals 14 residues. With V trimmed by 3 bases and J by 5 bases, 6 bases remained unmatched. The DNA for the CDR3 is TGTGCCAGCAGCTCGATAACAGGGGGGGAGACCCAGTACTTC. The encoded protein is CASSSITGGETQYF.

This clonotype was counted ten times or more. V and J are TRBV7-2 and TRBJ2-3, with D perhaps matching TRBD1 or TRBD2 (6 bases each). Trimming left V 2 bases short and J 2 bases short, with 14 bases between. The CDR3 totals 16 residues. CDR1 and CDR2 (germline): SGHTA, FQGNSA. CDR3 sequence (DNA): TGTGCCAGCAGCTTAATTACGGGGGCCGTCACAGATACGCAGTATTTT. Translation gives CASSLITGAVTDTQYF. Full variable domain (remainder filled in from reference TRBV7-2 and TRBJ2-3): GAGVSQSPSNKVTEKGKDVELRCDPISGHTALYWYRQSLGQGLEFLIYFQGNSAPDKSGLPSDRFSAERTGGSVSTLTIQRTQQEDSAVYLCASSLITGAVTDTQYFGPGTRLTVL.

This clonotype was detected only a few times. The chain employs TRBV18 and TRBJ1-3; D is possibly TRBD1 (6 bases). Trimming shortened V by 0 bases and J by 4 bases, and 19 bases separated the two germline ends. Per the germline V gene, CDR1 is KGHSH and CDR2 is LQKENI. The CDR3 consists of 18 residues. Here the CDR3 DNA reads TGTGCCAGCTCACCACCGATCAGGGGACGATCGGTGGGAAACACCATATATTTT. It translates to CASSPPIRGRSVGNTIYF.